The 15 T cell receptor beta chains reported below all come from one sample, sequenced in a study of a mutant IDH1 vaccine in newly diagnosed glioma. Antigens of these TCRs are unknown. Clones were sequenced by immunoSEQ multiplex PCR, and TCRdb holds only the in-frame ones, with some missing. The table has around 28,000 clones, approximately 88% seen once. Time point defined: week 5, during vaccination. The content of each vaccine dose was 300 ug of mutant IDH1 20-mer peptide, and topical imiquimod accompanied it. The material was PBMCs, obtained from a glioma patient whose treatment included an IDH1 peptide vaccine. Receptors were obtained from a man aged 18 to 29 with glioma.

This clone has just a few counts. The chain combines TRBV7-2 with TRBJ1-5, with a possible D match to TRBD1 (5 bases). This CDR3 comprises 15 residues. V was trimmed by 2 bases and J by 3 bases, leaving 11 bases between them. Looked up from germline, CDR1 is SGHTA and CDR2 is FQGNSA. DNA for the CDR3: TGTGCCAGCAGCTTAATGGGGCTAATCAATCAGCCCCAGCATTTT. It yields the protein CASSLMGLINQPQHF.

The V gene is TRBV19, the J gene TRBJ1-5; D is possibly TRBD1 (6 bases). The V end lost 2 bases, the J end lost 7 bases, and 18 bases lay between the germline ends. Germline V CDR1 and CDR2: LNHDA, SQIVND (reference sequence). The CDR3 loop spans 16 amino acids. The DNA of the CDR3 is TGTGCCAGTAGTATAAGGCAGGGGAGTCGTGAGCAGCCCCAGCATTTT. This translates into CASSIRQGSREQPQHF.

Written as DNA, the CDR3 is TGCGCCAGCAGCCAAGATCCAAGGGGTGGGTCACCCCTCCACTTT. It yields the protein CASSQDPRGGSPLHF. The chain carries TRBV4-3 and TRBJ1-6, with D possibly matching TRBD1 (5 bases). The CDR3 length is 15 residues. The germline gives CDR1 LGHNA, CDR2 YSLEER. The V and J ends lost 0 bases and 10 bases respectively, with 13 bases between them.

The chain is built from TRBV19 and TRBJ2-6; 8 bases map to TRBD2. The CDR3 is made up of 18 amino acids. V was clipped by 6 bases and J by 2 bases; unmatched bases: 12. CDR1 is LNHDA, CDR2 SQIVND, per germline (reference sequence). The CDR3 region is CASSLDSGIFPGANVLTF. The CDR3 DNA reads TGTGCCAGTAGCCTCGATAGCGGGATCTTTCCTGGGGCCAACGTCCTGACTTTC.

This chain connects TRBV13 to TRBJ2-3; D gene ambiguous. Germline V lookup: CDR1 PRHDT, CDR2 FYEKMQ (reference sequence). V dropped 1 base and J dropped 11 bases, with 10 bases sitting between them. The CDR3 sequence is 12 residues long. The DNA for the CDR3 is TGTGCCAGCAGCTTAGAACTGGAAAAGCAGTATTTT. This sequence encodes CASSLELEKQYF.

The CDR3 region has the DNA TGTGCCTGGATGGGAAATGGGGGAGCTAGGTATGGCTACACCTTC. Protein product: CAWMGNGGARYGYTF. The genes are TRBV30 and TRBJ1-2, with D perhaps TRBD1 (5 bases). This CDR3 has 15 residues. Trimming pared 4 bases from V and 5 bases from J, leaving 20 bases between. Germline V gene data show CDR1 as GTSNPN and CDR2 as SVGIG (reference sequence).

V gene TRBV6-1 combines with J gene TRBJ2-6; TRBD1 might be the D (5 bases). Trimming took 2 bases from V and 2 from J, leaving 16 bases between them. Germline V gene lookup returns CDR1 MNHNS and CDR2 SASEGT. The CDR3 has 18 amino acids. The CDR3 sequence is CASSERGLAGPGANVLTF. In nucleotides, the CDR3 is TGTGCCAGCAGTGAAAGGGGCCTGGCCGGGCCTGGGGCCAACGTCCTGACTTTC.

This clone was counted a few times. The CDR3 nucleotides are TGTGCCAGTAGTAGAGGCGGAGCTAACTATGGCTACACCTTC. Translated, it gives CASSRGGANYGYTF. The rearrangement links TRBV19 to TRBJ1-2, with D uncertain. The CDR3 has 14 residues. Germline CDR1 and CDR2: LNHDA and SQIVND (reference sequence). V lost 4 bases, J lost 0 bases, and 9 bases lay in between.

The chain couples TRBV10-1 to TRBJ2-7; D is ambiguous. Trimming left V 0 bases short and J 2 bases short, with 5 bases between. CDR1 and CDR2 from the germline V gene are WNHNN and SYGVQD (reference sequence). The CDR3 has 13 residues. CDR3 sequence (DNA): TGCGCCAGCAGTGAGTCCCCCACCTACGAGCAGTACTTC. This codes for CASSESPTYEQYF.

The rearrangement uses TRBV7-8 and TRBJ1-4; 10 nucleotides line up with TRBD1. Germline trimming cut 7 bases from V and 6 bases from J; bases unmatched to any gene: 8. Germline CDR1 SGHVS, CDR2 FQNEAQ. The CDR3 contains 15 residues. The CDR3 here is CASNSPGTGDEKLFF. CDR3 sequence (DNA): TGTGCCAGCAATTCGCCCGGGACAGGGGATGAAAAACTGTTTTTT. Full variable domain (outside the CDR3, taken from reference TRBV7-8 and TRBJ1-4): GAGVSQSPRYKVAKRGQDVALRCDPISGHVSLFWYQQALGQGPEFLTYFQNEAQLDKSGLPSDRFFAERPEGSVSTLKIQRTQQEDSAVYLCASNSPGTGDEKLFFGSGTQLSVL.

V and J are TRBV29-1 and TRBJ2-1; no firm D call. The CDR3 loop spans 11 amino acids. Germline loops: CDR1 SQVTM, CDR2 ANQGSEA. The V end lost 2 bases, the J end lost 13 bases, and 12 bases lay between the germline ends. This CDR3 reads CSVEMGPAQFF. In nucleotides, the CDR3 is TGCAGCGTTGAAATGGGTCCGGCCCAGTTCTTC.

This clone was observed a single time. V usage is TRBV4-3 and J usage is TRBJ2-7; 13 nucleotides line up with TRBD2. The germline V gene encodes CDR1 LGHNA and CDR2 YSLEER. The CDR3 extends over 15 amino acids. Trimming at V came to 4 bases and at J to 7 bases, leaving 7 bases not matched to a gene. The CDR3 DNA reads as TGCGCCAGCAGCCCCAGACTAGCGGGAGGAGGTGAGCAGTACTTC. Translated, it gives CASSPRLAGGGEQYF.

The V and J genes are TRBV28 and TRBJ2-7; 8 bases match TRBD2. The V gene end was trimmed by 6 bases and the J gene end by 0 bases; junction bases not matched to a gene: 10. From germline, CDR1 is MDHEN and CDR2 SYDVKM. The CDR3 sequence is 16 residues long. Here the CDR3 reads CASSAGGQPSSYEQYF. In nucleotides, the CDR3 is TGTGCCAGCAGCGCGGGGGGCCAGCCGAGCTCCTACGAGCAGTACTTC. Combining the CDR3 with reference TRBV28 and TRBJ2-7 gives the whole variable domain DVKVTQSSRYLVKRTGEKVFLECVQDMDHENMFWYRQDPGLGLRLIYFSYDVKMKEKGDIPEGYSVSREKKERFSLILESASTNQTSMYLCASSAGGQPSSYEQYFGPGTRLTVT.

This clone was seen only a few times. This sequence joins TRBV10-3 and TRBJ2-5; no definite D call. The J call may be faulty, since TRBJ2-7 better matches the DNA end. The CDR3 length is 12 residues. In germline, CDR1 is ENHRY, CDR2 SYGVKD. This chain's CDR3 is CAISRVAYEQYF. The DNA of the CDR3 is TGTGCCATCAGCCGGGTAGCCTACGAGCAGTACTTC.

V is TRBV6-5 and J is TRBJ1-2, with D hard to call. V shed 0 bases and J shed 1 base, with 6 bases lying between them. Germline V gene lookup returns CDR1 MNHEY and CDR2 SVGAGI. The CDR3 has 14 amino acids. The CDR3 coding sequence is TGTGCCAGCAGTTACTCCGGCAGTAACTATGGCTACACCTTC. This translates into CASSYSGSNYGYTF.